Below, one TCR beta chain is given with its context. This sample stems from a study of blood T cell repertoires in COVID-19. As for the study in general: T cells, B-cell-depleted T cells, or PBMCs provided the cDNA or gDNA that served as material.

Living in about two dozen US areas, the participants were between 18 and 89 years of age. Clinical history reported by participants formed the basis on which cohorts were assigned. With 10 bases clipped from V and 6 bases from J, the junction kept 14 bases outside the gene matches. Germline assignment: CDR1 ENHRY and CDR2 SYGVKD. The CDR3 contains 14 residues. Original data processing: From reference gene primer amplification, estimates of nucleated cell counts were derived. Assay used: immunoSEQ multiplex PCR; TCRdb lists only in-frame clones, some missing. D and trimming come from the DNA, and the V and J calls and clone size come from that table. There are approximately 230,000 clones in the sample; 88% occur only once, and approximately 15% lies in the top ten.

V gene TRBV10-3 combines with J gene TRBJ1-1, with 7 bases aligning to TRBD1. The sample taken for sequencing was PBMCs or T cells enriched from blood (not recorded which). The clonotype comes from a woman aged 45-60 years with acute COVID-19. CDR3 residues: CATTPNDRASEAFF. In DNA form, the CDR3 reads TGTGCCACAACACCTAACGACAGGGCTTCTGAAGCTTTCTTT.